The entry below describes one T cell receptor beta chain. The data were taken from a study of blood T cell repertoires in COVID-19. Background on the study: Both acute and convalescent COVID-19 samples were obtained from the United States, Italy and Spain. PBMCs, B-cell-depleted T cells, or T cells provided the cDNA or gDNA that made up the material.

V was cut by 9 bases and J by 4 bases, with 18 bases left in between. Germline V gene sequence: CDR1 MNHEY, CDR2 SVGAGI. This CDR3 comprises 14 residues. Per the original methods: Counts of nucleated cells, estimated from reference gene primer amplification, were obtained. TCRdb's copy holds only in-frame clones and misses some; the assay was immunoSEQ multiplex PCR. That table gives V, J and clone size, and the DNA gave D and trimming. The sample yields about 220,000 clones, 70% to 85% seen once. All enrollees were about 18 to 100 years old and from about two dozen US areas. The V call is TRBV6-5, the J call TRBJ1-2, with D tentatively TRBD1 (5 bases). This sequence was found in a woman aged 60-70 years who had recovered from COVID-19. Source material: PBMCs or T cells enriched from blood (not recorded which). CDR3 sequence: CASMWGLGVYGYTF. The CDR3, as DNA: TGTGCCAGTATGTGGGGATTAGGGGTCTATGGCTACACCTTC.